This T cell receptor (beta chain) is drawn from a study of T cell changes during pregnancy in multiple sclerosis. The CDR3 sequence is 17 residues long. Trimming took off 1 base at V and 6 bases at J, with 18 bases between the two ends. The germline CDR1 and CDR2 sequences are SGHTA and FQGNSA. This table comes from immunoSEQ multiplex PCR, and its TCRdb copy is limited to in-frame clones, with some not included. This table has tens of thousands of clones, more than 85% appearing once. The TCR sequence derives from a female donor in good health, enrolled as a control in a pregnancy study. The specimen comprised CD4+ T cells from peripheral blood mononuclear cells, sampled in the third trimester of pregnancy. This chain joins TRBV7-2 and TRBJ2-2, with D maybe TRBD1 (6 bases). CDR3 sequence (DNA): TGTGCCAGCAGCTTAGGCCCCACAGGGTTTAGATCCGGGGAGCTGTTTTTT. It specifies CASSLGPTGFRSGELFF.